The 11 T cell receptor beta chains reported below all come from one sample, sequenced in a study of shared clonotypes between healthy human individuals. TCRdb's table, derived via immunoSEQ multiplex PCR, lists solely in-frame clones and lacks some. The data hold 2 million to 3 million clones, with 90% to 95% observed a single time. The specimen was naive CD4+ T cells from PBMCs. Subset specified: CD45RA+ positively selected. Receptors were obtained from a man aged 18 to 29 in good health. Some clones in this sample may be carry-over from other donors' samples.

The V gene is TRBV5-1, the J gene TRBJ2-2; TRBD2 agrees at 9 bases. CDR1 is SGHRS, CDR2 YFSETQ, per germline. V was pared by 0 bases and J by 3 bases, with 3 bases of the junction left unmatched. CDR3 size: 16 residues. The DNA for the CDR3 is TGCGCCAGCAGCTTGGTTAGCGGGAGTGACACCGGGGAGCTGTTTTTT. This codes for CASSLVSGSDTGELFF.

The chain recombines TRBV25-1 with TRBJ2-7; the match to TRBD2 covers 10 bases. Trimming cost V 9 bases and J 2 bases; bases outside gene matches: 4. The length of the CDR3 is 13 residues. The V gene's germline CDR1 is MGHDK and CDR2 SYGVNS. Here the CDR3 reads CASTLAGTYEQYF. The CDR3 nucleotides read TGTGCCAGTACACTAGCGGGGACCTACGAGCAGTACTTC.

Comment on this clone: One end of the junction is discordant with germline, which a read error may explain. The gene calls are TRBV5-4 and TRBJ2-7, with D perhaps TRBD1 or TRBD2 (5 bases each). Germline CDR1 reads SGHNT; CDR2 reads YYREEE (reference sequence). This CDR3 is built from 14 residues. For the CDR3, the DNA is TGTGCCAGCCACTTTGGGGGTCCCTCCGACGAGCAGTACTTC. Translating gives CASHFGGPSDEQYF.

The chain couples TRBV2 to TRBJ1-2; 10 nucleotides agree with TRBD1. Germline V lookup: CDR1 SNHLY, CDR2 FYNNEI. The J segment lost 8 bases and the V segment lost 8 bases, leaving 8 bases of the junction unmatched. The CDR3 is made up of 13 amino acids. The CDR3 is CASGMGQGNGYTF. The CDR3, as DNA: TGTGCCAGCGGGATGGGACAGGGGAACGGCTACACCTTC. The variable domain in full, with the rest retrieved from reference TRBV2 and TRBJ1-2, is EPEVTQTPSHQVTQMGQEVILRCVPISNHLYFYWYRQILGQKVEFLVSFYNNEISEKSEIFDDQFSVERPDGSNFTLKIRSTKLEDSAMYFCASGMGQGNGYTFGSGTRLTVV.

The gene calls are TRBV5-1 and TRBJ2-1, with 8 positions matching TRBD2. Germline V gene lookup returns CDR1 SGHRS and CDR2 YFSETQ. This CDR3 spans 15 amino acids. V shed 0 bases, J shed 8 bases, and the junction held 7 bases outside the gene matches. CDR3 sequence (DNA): TGCGCCAGCAGCTTGGAGGGGTCTAGCGGGTATGAGCAGTTCTTC. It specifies CASSLEGSSGYEQFF.

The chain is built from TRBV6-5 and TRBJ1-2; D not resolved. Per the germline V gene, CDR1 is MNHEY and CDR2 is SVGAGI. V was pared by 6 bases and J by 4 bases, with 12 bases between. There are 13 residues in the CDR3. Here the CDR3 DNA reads TGTGCCAGCAGCCAACTCTTCTTCTATGGCTACACCTTC. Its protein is CASSQLFFYGYTF.

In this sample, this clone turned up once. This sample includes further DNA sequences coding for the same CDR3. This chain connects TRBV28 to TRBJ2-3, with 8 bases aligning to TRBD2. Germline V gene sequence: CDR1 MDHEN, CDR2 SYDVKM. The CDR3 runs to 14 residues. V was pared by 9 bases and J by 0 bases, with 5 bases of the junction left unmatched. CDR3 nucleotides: TGTGCCAGTAGGGCGGGAGGAAGCACAGATACGCAGTATTTT. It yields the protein CASRAGGSTDTQYF. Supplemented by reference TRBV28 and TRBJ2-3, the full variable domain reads DVKVTQSSRYLVKRTGEKVFLECVQDMDHENMFWYRQDPGLGLRLIYFSYDVKMKEKGDIPEGYSVSREKKERFSLILESASTNQTSMYLCASRAGGSTDTQYFGPGTRLTVL.

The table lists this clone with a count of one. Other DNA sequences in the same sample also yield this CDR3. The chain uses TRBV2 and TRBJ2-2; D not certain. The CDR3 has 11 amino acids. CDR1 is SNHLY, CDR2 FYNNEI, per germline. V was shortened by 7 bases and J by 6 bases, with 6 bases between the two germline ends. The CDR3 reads CASTVAGELFF. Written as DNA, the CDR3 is TGTGCCAGCACCGTTGCCGGGGAGCTGTTTTTT. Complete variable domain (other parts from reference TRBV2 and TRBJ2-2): EPEVTQTPSHQVTQMGQEVILRCVPISNHLYFYWYRQILGQKVEFLVSFYNNEISEKSEIFDDQFSVERPDGSNFTLKIRSTKLEDSAMYFCASTVAGELFFGEGSRLTVL.

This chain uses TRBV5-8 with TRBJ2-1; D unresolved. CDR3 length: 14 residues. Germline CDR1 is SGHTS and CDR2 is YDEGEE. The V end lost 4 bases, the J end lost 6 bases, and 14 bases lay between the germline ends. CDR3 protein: CASSGPLRGNEQFF. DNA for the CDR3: TGTGCCAGCAGCGGGCCCTTACGCGGCAATGAGCAGTTCTTC.

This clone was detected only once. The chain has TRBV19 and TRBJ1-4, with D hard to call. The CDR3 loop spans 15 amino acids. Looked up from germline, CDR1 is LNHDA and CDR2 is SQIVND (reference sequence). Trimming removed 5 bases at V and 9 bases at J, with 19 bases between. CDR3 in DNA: TGTGCCAGTAGTCCGAACCGGGCCCTGGGAAAAAAACTGTTTTTT. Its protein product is CASSPNRALGKKLFF.

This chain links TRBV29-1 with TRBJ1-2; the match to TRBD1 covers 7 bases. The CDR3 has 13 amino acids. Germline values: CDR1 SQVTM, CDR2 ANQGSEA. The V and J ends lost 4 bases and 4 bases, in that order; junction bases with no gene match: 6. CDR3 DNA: TGCAGCGTTGGGCAGGGGGTAACCTATGGCTACACCTTC. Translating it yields CSVGQGVTYGYTF.